The 21 T cell receptor beta chains below come from one sample, sequenced in a study of blood T cell repertoires in COVID-19. Produced via immunoSEQ multiplex PCR; TCRdb's table is partial and in-frame only. Altogether about 220,000 clones are present, 80% to 90% being singletons, with the ten largest covering 9.7%. The sequenced sample was peripheral blood. The receptor set was obtained from a man aged 45-60 years with active or convalescent COVID-19.

The count of this clone is one. The chain combines TRBV6-2 or TRBV6-3 with TRBJ1-6; the match to TRBD1 covers 8 bases. Looked up from germline, CDR1 is MNHEY and CDR2 is SVGEGT. The CDR3 totals 17 residues. With 6 bases clipped from V and 7 bases from J, the junction kept 14 bases outside the gene matches. The CDR3 is CASSPSTGVPFNSPLHF. The CDR3 nucleotides read TGTGCCAGCAGCCCTTCGACAGGGGTGCCTTTCAATTCACCCCTCCACTTT.

The chain couples TRBV6-5 to TRBJ1-2; 7 bases are shared with TRBD1. This CDR3 is 14 amino acids long. CDR1 and CDR2 from the germline V gene are MNHEY and SVGAGI. V lost 6 bases, J lost 4 bases, and 8 bases stayed unmatched. The CDR3 region has the DNA TGTGCCAGCAGCAACGACAGGGTCGGCTATGGCTACACCTTC. It is translated as CASSNDRVGYGYTF.

V is TRBV5-6 and J is TRBJ1-1, with 7 bases aligning to TRBD1. Losses at the gene ends were 4 bases for V and 0 bases for J; bases not matched to a gene: 9. Germline-derived CDR1 and CDR2 are SGHDT and YYEEEE. This CDR3 spans 16 amino acids. CDR3: CASSTPGQILNTEAFF. CDR3 sequence (DNA): TGTGCCAGCAGCACTCCGGGACAGATCTTGAACACTGAAGCTTTCTTT. Variable domain in full (rest from reference TRBV5-6 and TRBJ1-1): DAGVTQSPTHLIKTRGQQVTLRCSPKSGHDTVSWYQQALGQGPQFIFQYYEEEERQRGNFPDRFSGHQFPNYSSELNVNALLLGDSALYLCASSTPGQILNTEAFFGQGTRLTVV.

This clone came up a few times. This rearrangement joins TRBV2 to TRBJ1-6; no clear D. V shed 2 bases and J shed 9 bases, with 14 bases lying between them. In germline, CDR1 is SNHLY, CDR2 FYNNEI. The CDR3 spans 15 residues. CDR3 bases: TGTGCCAGCAGTGAACAGGCCGCGGGTGGTTCACCCCTCCACTTT. Translated: CASSEQAAGGSPLHF.

The V gene is TRBV29-1, the J gene TRBJ2-5; D might be TRBD1 (8 bases). Trimming shortened V by 6 bases and J by 2 bases, and 13 bases separated the two germline ends. The CDR3 totals 13 residues. CDR1 SQVTM and CDR2 ANQGSEA come from the germline V gene. In DNA, the CDR3 is TGCAGCGTGGGAGGGACAGGACAAGAGACCCAGTACTTC. This codes for CSVGGTGQETQYF.

V is TRBV5-4 and J is TRBJ2-3; perhaps TRBD2 as D (7 bases). Germline V gene lookup returns CDR1 SGHNT and CDR2 YYREEE (reference sequence). CDR3 length equals 15 residues. With 3 bases removed from V and 7 bases from J, the gap between germline ends came to 18 bases. The CDR3 sequence: CASSSRGGALNTQYF. The CDR3 region has the DNA TGTGCCAGCAGCTCTAGGGGGGGGGCCTTAAATACGCAGTATTTT. The complete variable domain, with remaining parts taken from reference TRBV5-4 and TRBJ2-3, reads ETGVTQSPTHLIKTRGQQVTLRCSSQSGHNTVSWYQQALGQGPQFIFQYYREEENGRGNFPPRFSGLQFPNYSSELNVNALELDDSALYLCASSSRGGALNTQYFGPGTRLTVL.

The rearrangement joins TRBV3-1 (or the pseudogene TRBV3-2) to TRBJ2-6; no clear D gene. The germline gives CDR1 LGHDT, CDR2 YNNKEL (reference sequence). The length of the CDR3 is 16 residues. V was shortened by 5 bases and J by 0 bases, with 11 bases between the two germline ends. In DNA form, the CDR3 reads TGTGCCAGCAGCACCCGGGTCACCTCTGGGGCCAACGTCCTGACTTTC. It encodes CASSTRVTSGANVLTF.

The CDR3 here is CASSGGQAVFNYGYTF. The CDR3 DNA follows: TGTGCCAGCAGTGGGGGACAGGCCGTCTTTAACTATGGCTACACCTTC. V usage is TRBV6-1 and J usage is TRBJ1-2, with TRBD1 matching over 8 bases. There are 16 residues in the CDR3. Germline V gene sequence: CDR1 MNHNS, CDR2 SASEGT. Unmatched junction bases numbered 8, after V lost 4 bases and J lost 1 base.

Notes on this clone: The same CDR3 can be traced to other DNA sequences in this sample. The chain has TRBV28 and TRBJ2-3, with TRBD2 identical over 7 bases. J lost 3 bases, V lost 6 bases, and 9 bases had no gene match. The length of the CDR3 is 15 residues. Germline CDR1 is MDHEN and CDR2 is SYDVKM. The CDR3 nucleotides read TGTGCCAGCAGACGACTAGCCTTAACTACAGATACGCAGTATTTT. Amino acid sequence: CASRRLALTTDTQYF.

A note on this clone: The same CDR3 is also encoded by other DNA sequences in this sample. The chain uses TRBV5-1 and TRBJ2-1; no firm D call. The CDR3 has 14 residues. V lost 0 bases, J lost 4 bases, and 8 bases lay in between. In germline, CDR1 is SGHRS, CDR2 YFSETQ. This chain's CDR3 is CASSLVSSYNEQFF. The CDR3 coding sequence is TGCGCCAGCAGCTTGGTTTCTAGTTACAATGAGCAGTTCTTC.

The V gene is TRBV6-1, the J gene TRBJ1-1; tentative D call: TRBD1 (5 bases). The CDR3 is 13 amino acids. V was cut by 1 base and J by 5 bases, with 8 bases left in between. Germline CDR1 reads MNHNS; CDR2 reads SASEGT. The CDR3 nucleotides are TGTGCCAGCAGTGAAGGGGGGGTAACTGAAGCTTTCTTT. Translated, it gives CASSEGGVTEAFF.

CDR3 loop: CASSLFGGAWETQYF. In DNA form, the CDR3 reads TGTGCCAGCAGCTTATTCGGGGGGGCCTGGGAGACCCAGTACTTC. The chain has TRBV11-2 and TRBJ2-5; TRBD2 matches at 8 bases. The CDR3 extends over 15 amino acids. Losses at the gene ends were 2 bases for V and 5 bases for J; bases not matched to a gene: 7. Germline lookup yields CDR1 SGHAT and CDR2 FQNNGV.

This clone was found once. This chain links TRBV11-2 with TRBJ2-3; 14 nucleotides agree with TRBD2. Looked up from germline, CDR1 is SGHAT and CDR2 is FQNNGV. The CDR3 consists of 16 residues. Trimming removed 6 bases from V and 7 bases from J; junction bases left unmatched: 9. CDR3: CASRVGTSGGFYTQYF. Here the CDR3 DNA reads TGTGCCAGCAGGGTAGGGACTAGCGGGGGTTTCTATACGCAGTATTTT.

This rearrangement joins TRBV4-1 to TRBJ2-7, with D maybe TRBD2 (5 bases). Germline CDR1 MGHRA, CDR2 YSYEKL. V shed 0 bases and J shed 2 bases, with 11 bases lying between them. CDR3 size: 15 residues. CDR3 sequence (DNA): TGCGCCAGCAGCCAAGACGCAGGACTCCCCTACGAGCAGTACGTC. This translates into CASSQDAGLPYEQYV.

This chain uses TRBV28 with TRBJ1-4; no firm D call. The V and J ends lost 2 bases and 8 bases respectively, with 9 bases between them. Per the germline V gene, CDR1 is MDHEN and CDR2 is SYDVKM. The CDR3 length is 13 residues. In nucleotides, the CDR3 is TGTGCCAGCAGTTTAAGGCGGGTCGAAAAACTGTTTTTT. It is translated as CASSLRRVEKLFF.

CDR3 residues: CATRRAGLSDEQYF. In DNA, the CDR3 is TGCGCCACCCGCAGAGCGGGACTCTCGGACGAGCAGTACTTC. V usage is TRBV5-1 and J usage is TRBJ2-7; 7 bases agree with TRBD2. Trimming took 9 bases from V and 5 from J; bases not matched to a gene: 14. CDR1 is SGHRS and CDR2 is YFSETQ in the germline V gene. The CDR3 is 14 amino acids.

This clone came up once. The CDR3 sequence: CASSLTGGNTGELFF. The CDR3 DNA reads TGTGCCAGCAGTCTGACAGGGGGCAACACCGGGGAGCTGTTTTTT. The gene calls are TRBV28 and TRBJ2-2; TRBD1 matches 10 bases. Germline lookup yields CDR1 MDHEN and CDR2 SYDVKM. Losses at the gene ends were 5 bases for V and 2 bases for J; bases not matched to a gene: 2. CDR3 size: 15 residues.

This clone was seen just once. V gene TRBV2 combines with J gene TRBJ2-1, with 9 nucleotides matching TRBD1. Germline V lookup: CDR1 SNHLY, CDR2 FYNNEI. This CDR3 contains 16 residues. V shed 4 bases and J 0 bases; nucleotides not matched to a gene: 4. Here the CDR3 reads CASSVDRGSSYNEQFF. CDR3 nucleotides: TGTGCCAGCAGTGTGGACAGGGGCAGCTCCTACAATGAGCAGTTCTTC.

The chain joins TRBV9 to TRBJ1-4, with 9 bases that match TRBD1. The junction had 2 bases not matched to a gene; V was cut back by 2 bases and J by 6 bases. CDR3 length equals 14 residues. Germline-derived CDR1 and CDR2 are SGDLS and YYNGEE. CDR3: CASSVTGGHEKLFF. Written as DNA, the CDR3 is TGTGCCAGCAGCGTGACAGGGGGTCATGAAAAACTGTTTTTT.

This clone was counted only a few times. The rearrangement joins TRBV4-1 to TRBJ2-2; a weak D match, TRBD2 (5 bases). The germline V gene encodes CDR1 MGHRA and CDR2 YSYEKL. V lost 1 base to trimming and J lost 5 bases, with 5 bases between them. The CDR3 loop spans 13 amino acids. CDR3 protein: CASSQGGTGELFF. CDR3 in DNA: TGCGCCAGCAGCCAAGGAGGGACCGGGGAGCTGTTTTTT.

A word on this clone: In the same sample, other DNA sequences code for this CDR3. The rearrangement uses TRBV6-2 or TRBV6-3 and TRBJ2-5; unclear D gene. This CDR3 region has 11 residues. V lost 4 bases and J 4 bases, leaving 4 bases between the germline ends. Germline loops: CDR1 MNHEY, CDR2 SVGEGT. Written as DNA, the CDR3 is TGTGCCAGCAGTTCCGGAGAGACCCAGTACTTC. The encoded protein is CASSSGETQYF.